This T cell receptor beta chain was sequenced for a study of cytomegalovirus exposure and HLA in healthy donors. The donors were part of the validation cohort of 95 to 150 subjects. That cohort was separate from the first cohort, which comprised fewer than 800 subjects. This table comes from immunoSEQ multiplex PCR, and its TCRdb copy is limited to in-frame clones, with some not included. The table includes more than 95,000 clones, around 83% detected once. With respect to this clone: Its antigen remains unidentified.

General study findings and limits: In vitro assays verified that three CMV-associated chains recognized CMV antigens specifically. Overall, roughly 150 TCR beta chains were annotated as cytomegalovirus-associated. For most TCR sequences rarity was the rule, although some public TCRs occurred in many donors.

This sequence originates from a woman aged 18-30 years in good health and CMV-seropositive. Specimen: PBMCs.

Here the CDR3 DNA reads TGCGCCAGCACCCGCGACGGGTCATCGAACACTGAAGCTTTCTTT. It encodes CASTRDGSSNTEAFF. The V and J genes are TRBV5-1 and TRBJ1-1; D remains unclear. The germline V and J ends were trimmed by 6 bases and 1 base, with 16 bases remaining between them. The CDR3 loop spans 15 amino acids. CDR1 and CDR2 (germline): SGHRS, YFSETQ.